The next 29 T cell receptor beta chains were all read from a single sample in a study of CD8 T cells in ankylosing spondylitis. TCRdb ran MiXCR on the 5' RACE reads and lists one entry per CDR3 protein. The data show some 240,000 distinct CDR3 sequences, roughly 8.6% seen once. Sequencing was performed on blood, either unsorted or a sorted T cell fraction (not recorded which). The receptors were sampled from a male donor with ankylosing spondylitis or in good health (not recorded which).

This clonotype was counted many times. V and J are TRBV27 and TRBJ2-5; D may be TRBD1 (8 bases). The CDR3 contains 14 residues. V was trimmed by 2 bases and J by 5 bases, leaving 12 bases between them. Germline CDR1 is MNHEY and CDR2 is SMNVEV (reference sequence). The CDR3 is CASSLHRGGETQYF. CDR3 in DNA: TGTGCCAGCAGTTTACACAGGGGGGGTGAGACCCAGTACTTC.

This clonotype was observed many times. The chain links TRBV6-1 to TRBJ2-1; TRBD1 aligns across 8 bases. Germline V lookup: CDR1 MNHNS, CDR2 SASEGT. The CDR3 is 13 amino acids. The junction had 1 base not matched to a gene; V was cut back by 4 bases and J by 5 bases. This CDR3 reads CASSGDRNNEQFF. CDR3 nucleotides: TGTGCCAGCAGTGGGGACAGGAACAATGAGCAGTTCTTC.

This clonotype was observed a single time. The genes are TRBV23-1 and TRBJ2-3; 9 bases fit TRBD1. TRBV23-1 qualifies as an ORF whose function is uncertain. The CDR3 totals 15 residues. The junction had 7 bases not matched to a gene; V was cut back by 7 bases and J by 2 bases. In DNA, the CDR3 is TGCGCCAGCACCCATTACAGGGGGCCCACAGATACGCAGTATTTT. Amino acids: CASTHYRGPTDTQYF.

This clonotype was counted many times. The chain has TRBV11-1 and TRBJ1-1, with D hard to call. The germline V and J ends were trimmed by 5 bases and 0 bases, with 10 bases remaining between them. This CDR3 region has 14 residues. The germline V gene encodes CDR1 SGHAT and CDR2 FQDESV (reference sequence). The CDR3 protein is CASSPRGLNTEAFF. Written as DNA, the CDR3 is TGTGCCAGCAGCCCGCGAGGGTTGAACACTGAAGCTTTCTTT.

This clonotype showed up many times. The chain is built from TRBV4-2 and TRBJ1-2; 9 bases are a match to TRBD1. The CDR3 length is 17 residues. The junction had 8 bases not matched to a gene; V was cut back by 0 bases and J by 3 bases. The germline V gene encodes CDR1 LGHNA and CDR2 YNFKEQ. The CDR3 loop reads CASSQDVGDRVDYGYTF. In nucleotides, the CDR3 is TGTGCCAGCAGCCAAGATGTAGGGGACAGGGTAGACTATGGCTACACCTTC.

This clonotype was seen only once. CDR3 DNA sequence: TGTGCCAGCAGCGTAGGGGGAGGGAGGGGAGATACGCAGTATTTT. Amino acid sequence: CASSVGGGRGDTQYF. The V call is TRBV9, the J call TRBJ2-3, with 7 bases identical to TRBD2. Germline-derived CDR1 and CDR2 are SGDLS and YYNGEE. The CDR3 loop spans 15 amino acids. The trim removed 0 bases at V and 5 bases at J, leaving 6 bases unmatched. The full variable domain, in which reference TRBV9 and TRBJ2-3 provide the parts outside the CDR3, is DSGVTQTPKHLITATGQRVTLRCSPRSGDLSVYWYQQSLDQGLQFLIQYYNGEERAKGNILERFSAQQFPDLHSELNLSSLELGDSALYFCASSVGGGRGDTQYFGPGTRLTVL.

This clonotype was seen repeatedly, ten times or more. The chain carries TRBV7-8 and TRBJ2-1; D is possibly TRBD2 (6 bases). This CDR3 is 12 amino acids long. Germline V gene sequence: CDR1 SGHVS, CDR2 FQNEAQ. The V gene lost 4 bases and the J gene lost 10 bases, with 11 bases spanning the gap. In DNA form, the CDR3 reads TGTGCCAGCAGCTCCGGGACTTGGGAGCAGTTCTTC. It is translated as CASSSGTWEQFF.

J is TRBJ2-7 and V is TRBV7-2, with D perhaps TRBD1 (6 bases). Trimming took off 2 bases at V and 1 base at J, with 18 bases between the two ends. This CDR3 is built from 17 residues. Germline V gene data show CDR1 as SGHTA and CDR2 as FQGNSA. The CDR3 sequence is CASSLSHRTVGSYEQYF. The CDR3 DNA reads as TGTGCCAGCAGCTTAAGTCATCGGACAGTCGGATCCTACGAGCAGTACTTC.

In this sample, this clonotype turned up many times. This chain connects TRBV27 to TRBJ1-2; 9 nucleotides match TRBD1. The germline CDR1 and CDR2 sequences are MNHEY and SMNVEV (reference sequence). The CDR3 totals 14 residues. V trimming: 4 bases; J trimming: 7 bases; junction bases outside the gene matches: 7. This CDR3 is CASSYRDRVLGYTF. In DNA, the CDR3 is TGTGCCAGCAGTTACCGGGACAGGGTCCTTGGCTACACCTTC.

A remark on this clonotype: This sequence may be a read error, since a much larger clone differs from it by one base. The chain uses TRBV7-2 and TRBJ1-5, with no clear D. The germline V gene encodes CDR1 SGHTA and CDR2 FQGNSA. The CDR3 spans 13 residues. The CDR3 nucleotides are TGTGCCAGCGGCTTAGTGAAGGGTCAGCCCCAGCATTTT. Amino acids: CASGLVKGQPQHF.

This clonotype was counted many times. This chain uses TRBV7-9 with TRBJ2-3, with TRBD2 identical over 7 bases. Trimming took 6 bases from V and 0 from J; bases not matched to a gene: 12. There are 17 residues in the CDR3. CDR1 SEHNR and CDR2 FQNEAQ come from the germline V gene (reference sequence). CDR3 sequence: CASSGGEKRDSTDTQYF. The CDR3 DNA is TGTGCCAGCAGTGGGGGGGAGAAGCGCGATAGCACAGATACGCAGTATTTT.

This clonotype was seen many times. The chain carries TRBV7-9 and TRBJ2-1, with D tentatively TRBD1 (6 bases). CDR1 and CDR2 from the germline V gene are SEHNR and FQNEAQ (reference sequence). With 3 bases removed from V and 2 bases from J, the gap between germline ends came to 8 bases. CDR3 length equals 14 residues. CDR3: CASSFPGAYNEQFF. The CDR3 nucleotides read TGTGCCAGCAGCTTTCCAGGGGCCTACAATGAGCAGTTCTTC.

Comment on this clonotype: A much larger clonotype is one base distant, so this may be a read error. The rearrangement uses TRBV12-3 or TRBV12-4 and TRBJ1-1, with D possibly being TRBD1 (5 bases). The CDR3 is 14 residues long. CDR3 region: CASSSGRLNAEAFF. The DNA of the CDR3 is TGTGCCAGCAGTTCGGGACGGTTGAACGCTGAAGCTTTCTTT.

This clonotype appeared many times. The gene calls are TRBV7-2 and TRBJ2-7; D tentatively fits TRBD1 or TRBD2 (6 bases each). Trimming left V 0 bases short and J 2 bases short, with 14 bases between. CDR3 length: 16 residues. CDR1 is SGHTA and CDR2 is FQGNSA in the germline V gene. The CDR3 loop is CASSLAGGGTPYEQYF. The CDR3 nucleotides read TGTGCCAGCAGCTTAGCAGGGGGAGGCACCCCCTACGAGCAGTACTTC.

This clonotype was seen many times. The chain has TRBV20-1 and TRBJ2-6; perhaps D is TRBD1 or TRBD2 (5 bases each). Trimming took 4 bases from V and 0 from J, leaving 10 bases between them. The CDR3 sequence is 15 residues long. Germline V gives CDR1 DFQATT, CDR2 SNEGSKA (reference sequence). CDR3 coding DNA: TGCAGTGCTAAGGGACGGGGCTCTGGGGCCAACGTCCTGACTTTC. This codes for CSAKGRGSGANVLTF.

In this sample, this clonotype turned up many times. J is TRBJ2-2 and V is TRBV29-1, with D unclear. Trimming cost V 4 bases and J 0 bases, with 9 bases left between them. Germline CDR1 is SQVTM and CDR2 is ANQGSEA. This CDR3 comprises 14 residues. The CDR3 DNA sequence: TGCAGCGTTGTTTGGCAGACGAACACCGGGGAGCTGTTTTTT. This sequence encodes CSVVWQTNTGELFF.

This clonotype showed up many times. J is TRBJ1-1 and V is TRBV7-8; D ambiguous. Per the germline V gene, CDR1 is SGHVS and CDR2 is FQNEAQ. Trimming removed 1 base from V and 1 base from J, with 19 bases in between. The CDR3 is 18 residues long. In DNA, the CDR3 is TGTGCCAGCAGCTTAGGATTGAAGCAACAGTCAGCGAACACTGAAGCTTTCTTT. This codes for CASSLGLKQQSANTEAFF.

This clonotype was counted ten times or more. The gene calls are TRBV5-1 and TRBJ2-2; TRBD2 is a possible D gene (6 bases). There are 14 residues in the CDR3. Germline V CDR1 and CDR2: SGHRS, YFSETQ. V lost 5 bases and J lost 5, with 13 bases in between. CDR3 protein: CASSLGGTTGELFF. The DNA of the CDR3 is TGCGCCAGCAGTCTTGGCGGGACTACCGGGGAGCTGTTTTTT. The whole variable domain, filled in from reference TRBV5-1 and TRBJ2-2, reads KAGVTQTPRYLIKTRGQQVTLSCSPISGHRSVSWYQQTPGQGLQFLFEYFSETQRNKGNFPGRFSGRQFSNSRSEMNVSTLELGDSALYLCASSLGGTTGELFFGEGSRLTVL.

This clonotype has a count of ten or more. The V and J genes are TRBV20-1 and TRBJ2-7, with TRBD1 matching 9 bases. The CDR3 spans 14 residues. Germline assignment: CDR1 DFQATT and CDR2 SNEGSKA (reference sequence). V gave up 1 base and J gave up 2 bases; unmatched junction bases: 3. The DNA for the CDR3 is TGCAGTGCTAGAGGGACAGGGGCTACCTACGAGCAGTACTTC. Amino acid sequence: CSARGTGATYEQYF.

In the case of this clonotype: At one end, the junction sequence differs from germline, possibly due to a read error. This sequence joins TRBV5-5 and TRBJ2-3, with D unclear. Looked up from germline, CDR1 is SGHKS and CDR2 is YYEKEE (reference sequence). CDR3 length: 14 residues. DNA for the CDR3: TGTGCCAGCGGCTTGGAACGGCCCACAGATACGCAGTATTTT. It encodes CASGLERPTDTQYF. The full variable domain, with the rest looked up from reference TRBV5-5 and TRBJ2-3, is DAGVTQSPTHLIKTRGQQVTLRCSPISGHKSVSWYQQVLGQGPQFIFQYYEKEERGRGNFPDRFSARQFPNYSSELNVNALLLGDSALYLCASGLERPTDTQYFGPGTRLTVL.

This rearrangement joins TRBV10-1 to TRBJ2-3; TRBD1 aligns across 10 bases. This CDR3 has 17 amino acids. The germline V gene has CDR1 WNHNN and CDR2 SYGVQD (reference sequence). The ends lost 5 bases at V and 3 bases at J; junction bases unmatched: 11. This CDR3 is CASSRDRGPMSTDTQYF. The DNA for the CDR3 is TGCGCCAGCAGTCGGGACAGGGGCCCCATGAGTACAGATACGCAGTATTTT.

The chain links TRBV19 to TRBJ1-5; no firm D call. This CDR3 region has 13 residues. Deletions cut 2 bases from V and 6 bases from J, with 8 bases between. From germline, CDR1 is LNHDA and CDR2 SQIVND (reference sequence). The CDR3 loop reads CASSIPAGQPQHF. The CDR3, as DNA: TGTGCCAGTAGTATACCGGCCGGTCAGCCCCAGCATTTT.

This clonotype came up many times. The V and J genes are TRBV12-3 or TRBV12-4 and TRBJ2-7; D possibly matches TRBD1 or TRBD2 (5 bases each). With 5 bases removed from V and 4 bases from J, the gap between germline ends came to 12 bases. The CDR3 length is 13 residues. CDR3 coding DNA: TGTGCCAGCAGTCCCGGGGCCCCATACGAGCAGTACTTC. Translating gives CASSPGAPYEQYF.

This clonotype was seen at least ten times. J is TRBJ2-7 and V is TRBV28; D unresolved. Germline CDR1 reads MDHEN; CDR2 reads SYDVKM. The V and J ends lost 3 bases and 4 bases respectively, with 7 bases between them. The CDR3 has 12 residues. As DNA, the CDR3 is TGTGCCAGCAGTTTGACGGAGTACGAGCAGTACTTC. Translation gives CASSLTEYEQYF.

As for this clonotype: Just one base apart from a much larger clone, this may be a read error. The genes are TRBV12-3 or TRBV12-4 and TRBJ1-2; perhaps TRBD1 as D (6 bases). The CDR3 has 14 amino acids. CDR3 sequence reads: CASSLTGTIYGYPF. CDR3 nucleotide sequence: TGTGCCAGCAGTTTAACAGGGACGATTTATGGCTACCCCTTC.

There are many counts of this clonotype. The chain recombines TRBV20-1 with TRBJ2-5; D possibly matches TRBD1 or TRBD2 (5 bases each). CDR3 size: 17 residues. Between the trimmed V and J ends, which lost 0 bases and 1 base, there was a span of 18 bases. Germline V gene data show CDR1 as DFQATT and CDR2 as SNEGSKA (reference sequence). CDR3 sequence reads: CSARDLYTGTLQETQYF. Written as DNA, the CDR3 is TGCAGTGCTAGAGATCTTTATACGGGGACGCTCCAAGAGACCCAGTACTTC.

A few counts support this clonotype. The rearrangement uses TRBV20-1 and TRBJ2-5, with TRBD2 matching 12 bases. V trimming: 3 bases; J trimming: 3 bases; junction bases outside the gene matches: 5. This CDR3 contains 15 residues. CDR1 and CDR2 from the germline V gene are DFQATT and SNEGSKA (reference sequence). The CDR3 protein is CSARTSGSPKETQYF. The CDR3 DNA follows: TGCAGTGCTAGGACTAGCGGGAGCCCAAAAGAGACCCAGTACTTC.

In its sample, this clonotype was seen many times. CDR3 protein: CSAYTGGRGKNIQYF. CDR3 sequence (DNA): TGCAGTGCCTATACGGGGGGGCGCGGCAAAAACATTCAGTACTTC. The chain joins TRBV20-1 to TRBJ2-4; 8 nucleotides align to TRBD2. Germline trimming cut 6 bases from V and 3 bases from J; bases unmatched to any gene: 10. Germline CDR1 and CDR2: DFQATT and SNEGSKA (reference sequence). The CDR3 sequence is 15 residues long.

In its sample, this clonotype was seen a few times. Here the CDR3 reads CASSSGDREQETQYF. In DNA, the CDR3 is TGCGCCAGCAGCTCGGGGGACAGGGAACAAGAGACCCAGTACTTC. This rearrangement joins TRBV5-1 to TRBJ2-5; 9 bases fit TRBD1. J was trimmed by 2 bases and V by 3 bases; bases with no gene match: 5. Germline lookup yields CDR1 SGHRS and CDR2 YFSETQ. This CDR3 contains 15 residues.